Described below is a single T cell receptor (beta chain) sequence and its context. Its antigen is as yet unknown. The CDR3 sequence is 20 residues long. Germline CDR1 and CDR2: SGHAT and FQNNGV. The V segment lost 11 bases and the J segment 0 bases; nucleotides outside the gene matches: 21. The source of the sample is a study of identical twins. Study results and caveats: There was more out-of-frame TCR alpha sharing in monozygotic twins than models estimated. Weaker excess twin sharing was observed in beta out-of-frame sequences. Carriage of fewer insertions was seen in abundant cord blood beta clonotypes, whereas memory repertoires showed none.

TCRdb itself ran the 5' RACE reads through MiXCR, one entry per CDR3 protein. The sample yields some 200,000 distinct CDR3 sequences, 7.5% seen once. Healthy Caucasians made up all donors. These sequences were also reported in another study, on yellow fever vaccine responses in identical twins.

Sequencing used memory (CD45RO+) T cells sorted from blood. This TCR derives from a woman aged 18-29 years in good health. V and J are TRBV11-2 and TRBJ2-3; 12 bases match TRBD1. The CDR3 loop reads CAVNRRDRGRVGGSTDTQYF. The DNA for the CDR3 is TGTGCCGTCAACCGCCGGGACAGGGGGCGCGTGGGAGGGAGCACAGATACGCAGTATTTT. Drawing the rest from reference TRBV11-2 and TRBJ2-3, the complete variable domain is EAGVAQSPRYKIIEKRQSVAFWCNPISGHATLYWYQQILGQGPKLLIQFQNNGVVDDSQLPKDRFSAERLKGVDSTLKIQPAKLEDSAVYLCAVNRRDRGRVGGSTDTQYFGPGTRLTVL.